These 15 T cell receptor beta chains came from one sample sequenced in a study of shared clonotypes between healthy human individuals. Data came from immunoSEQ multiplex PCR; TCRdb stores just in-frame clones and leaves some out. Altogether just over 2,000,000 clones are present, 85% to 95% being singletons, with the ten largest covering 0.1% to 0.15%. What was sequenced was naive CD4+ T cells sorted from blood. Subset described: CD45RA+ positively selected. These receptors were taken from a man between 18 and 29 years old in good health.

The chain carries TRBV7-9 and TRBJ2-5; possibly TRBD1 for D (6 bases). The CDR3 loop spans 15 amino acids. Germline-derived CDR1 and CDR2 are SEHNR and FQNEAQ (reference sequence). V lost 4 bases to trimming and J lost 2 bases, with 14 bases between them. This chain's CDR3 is CASSSQGLAQETQYF. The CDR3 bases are TGTGCCAGCAGCTCCCAGGGGCTAGCACAAGAGACCCAGTACTTC. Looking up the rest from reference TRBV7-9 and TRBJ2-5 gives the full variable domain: DTGVSQNPRHKITKRGQNVTFRCDPISEHNRLYWYRQTLGQGPEFLTYFQNEAQLEKSRLLSDRFSAERPKGSFSTLEIQRTEQGDSAMYLCASSSQGLAQETQYFGPGTRLLVL.

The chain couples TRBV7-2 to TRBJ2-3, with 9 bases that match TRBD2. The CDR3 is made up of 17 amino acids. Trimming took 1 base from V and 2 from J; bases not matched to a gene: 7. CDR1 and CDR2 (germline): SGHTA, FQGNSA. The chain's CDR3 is CASSLEGLAGFTDTQYF. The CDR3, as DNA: TGTGCCAGCAGCTTAGAGGGGCTAGCGGGGTTCACAGATACGCAGTATTTT.

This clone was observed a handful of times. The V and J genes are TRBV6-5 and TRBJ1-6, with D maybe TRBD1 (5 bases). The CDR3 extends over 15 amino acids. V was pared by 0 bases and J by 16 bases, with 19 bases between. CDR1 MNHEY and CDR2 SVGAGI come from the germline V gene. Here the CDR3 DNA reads TGTGCCAGCAGTTACTCGCTGCAGGGACCCCGTCTGCTCCACTTT. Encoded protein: CASSYSLQGPRLLHF.

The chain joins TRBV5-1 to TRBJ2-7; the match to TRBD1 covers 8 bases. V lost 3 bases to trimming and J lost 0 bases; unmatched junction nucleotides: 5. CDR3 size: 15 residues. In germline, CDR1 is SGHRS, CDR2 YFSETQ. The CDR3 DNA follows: TGCGCCAGCAGCTGGGGGACAGGAAACTCCTACGAGCAGTACTTC. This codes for CASSWGTGNSYEQYF.

CDR3 region: CASSEAYGGYQETQYF. Here the CDR3 DNA reads TGTGCCAGCAGTGAAGCTTACGGGGGGTATCAAGAGACCCAGTACTTC. The chain has TRBV6-1 and TRBJ2-5, with 7 positions matching TRBD2. The germline V gene has CDR1 MNHNS and CDR2 SASEGT. The V gene end was trimmed by 0 bases and the J gene end by 2 bases; junction bases not matched to a gene: 6. This CDR3 is 16 amino acids long.

The CDR3, as DNA: TGTGCCATCAGTGACGGCAGGATCGGGTACGAGCAGTACTTC. Translating it yields CAISDGRIGYEQYF. This chain joins TRBV10-3 and TRBJ2-7; D is unresolved. CDR1 is ENHRY and CDR2 is SYGVKD in the germline V gene. Trimming took 3 bases from V and 4 from J, leaving 13 bases between them. CDR3 length: 14 amino acids.

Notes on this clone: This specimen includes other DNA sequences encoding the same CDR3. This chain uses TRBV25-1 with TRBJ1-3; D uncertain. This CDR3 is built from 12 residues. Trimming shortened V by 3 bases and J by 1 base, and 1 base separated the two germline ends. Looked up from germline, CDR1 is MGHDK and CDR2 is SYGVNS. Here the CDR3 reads CASSESGNTIYF. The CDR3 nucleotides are TGTGCCAGCAGTGAGTCTGGAAACACCATATATTTT.

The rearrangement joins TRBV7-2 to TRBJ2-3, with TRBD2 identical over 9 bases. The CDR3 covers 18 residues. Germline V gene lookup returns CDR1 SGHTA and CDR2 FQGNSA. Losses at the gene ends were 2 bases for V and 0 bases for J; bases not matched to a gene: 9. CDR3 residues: CASSLLPMTSGSTDTQYF. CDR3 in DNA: TGTGCCAGCAGCTTACTTCCGATGACTAGCGGTAGCACAGATACGCAGTATTTT.

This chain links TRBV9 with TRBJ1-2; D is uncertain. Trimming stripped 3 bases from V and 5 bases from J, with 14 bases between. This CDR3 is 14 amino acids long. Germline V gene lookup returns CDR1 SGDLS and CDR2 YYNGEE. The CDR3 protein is CASSASAYDYGYTF. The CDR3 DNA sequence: TGTGCCAGCAGCGCCTCGGCATATGATTATGGCTACACCTTC.

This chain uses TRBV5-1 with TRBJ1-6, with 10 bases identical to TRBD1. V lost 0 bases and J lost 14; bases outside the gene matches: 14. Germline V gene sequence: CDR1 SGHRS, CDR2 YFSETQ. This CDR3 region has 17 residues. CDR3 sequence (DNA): TGCGCCAGCAGCTTGGGTCCTGCAGGGACAGGGGCGTCGGCCCTCCACTTT. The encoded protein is CASSLGPAGTGASALHF. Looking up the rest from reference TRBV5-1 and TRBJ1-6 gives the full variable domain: KAGVTQTPRYLIKTRGQQVTLSCSPISGHRSVSWYQQTPGQGLQFLFEYFSETQRNKGNFPGRFSGRQFSNSRSEMNVSTLELGDSALYLCASSLGPAGTGASALHFGNGTRLTVT.

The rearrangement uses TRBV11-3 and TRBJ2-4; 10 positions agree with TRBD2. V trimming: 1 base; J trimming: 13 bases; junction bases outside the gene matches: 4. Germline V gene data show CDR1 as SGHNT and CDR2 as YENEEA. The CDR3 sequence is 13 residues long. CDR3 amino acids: CASSLGTSGPQYF. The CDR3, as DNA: TGTGCCAGCAGCTTAGGGACTAGCGGACCCCAGTACTTC.

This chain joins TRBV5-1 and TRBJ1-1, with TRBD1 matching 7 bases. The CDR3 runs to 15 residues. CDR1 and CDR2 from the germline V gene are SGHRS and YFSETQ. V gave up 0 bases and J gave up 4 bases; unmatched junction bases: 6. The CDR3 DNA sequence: TGCGCCAGCAGCTTGGACCCAGGGGGAGGCACTGAAGCTTTCTTT. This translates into CASSLDPGGGTEAFF.

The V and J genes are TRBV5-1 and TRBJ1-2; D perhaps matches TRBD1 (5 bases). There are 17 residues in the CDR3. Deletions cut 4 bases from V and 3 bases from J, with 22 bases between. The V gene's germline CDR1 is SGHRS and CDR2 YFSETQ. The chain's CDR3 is CASSLSGAPNLDYGYTF. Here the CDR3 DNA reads TGCGCCAGCAGCCTTTCCGGGGCGCCTAACTTAGACTATGGCTACACCTTC.

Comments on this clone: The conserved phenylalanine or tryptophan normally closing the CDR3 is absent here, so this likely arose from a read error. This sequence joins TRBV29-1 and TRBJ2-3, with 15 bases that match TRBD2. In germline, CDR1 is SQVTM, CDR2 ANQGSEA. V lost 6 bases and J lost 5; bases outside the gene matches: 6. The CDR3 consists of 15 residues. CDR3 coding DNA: TGCAGCGTGACGGTGGGACTAGCGGGGGGAGATACGCAGTATCTT. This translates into CSVTVGLAGGDTQYL.

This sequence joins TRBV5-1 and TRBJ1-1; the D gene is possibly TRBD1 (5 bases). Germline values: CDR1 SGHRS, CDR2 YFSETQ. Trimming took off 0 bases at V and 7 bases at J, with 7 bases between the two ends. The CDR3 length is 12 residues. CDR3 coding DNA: TGCGCCAGCAGCTTGGAGCAGGGTGAAGCTTTCTTT. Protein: CASSLEQGEAFF.